This T cell receptor (beta chain) was observed in a study of monozygotic twins with inflammatory bowel disease. Study results and caveats: Distinguishing T cell subtypes was not possible.

As regards this clonotype: The antigen remains undetermined.

Staff drew an approximately 2.6 ml blood sample from each donor. Every TCR library consumed 3500 ng of total RNA. After re-calling the 5' RACE reads, TCRdb lists one entry per CDR3 protein, DNA absent. In total, the table holds nearly 450,000 distinct CDR3 sequences. This CDR3 is built from 14 residues. From germline, CDR1 is MDHEN and CDR2 SYDVKM. Sequencing input: blood. The TCR was taken from a human donor with ulcerative colitis or Crohn's disease, or a healthy co-twin of an affected twin (not recorded which). The chain joins TRBV28 to TRBJ2-3; without DNA, the TCRdb call of TRBD2 cannot be checked. CDR3 sequence: CASSPASRTDTQYF.